This T cell receptor beta chain was sequenced in a study of Graves' ophthalmopathy and Graves' hyperthyroidism. Study-level findings and limits: Blood was where most expanded thyroid clonotypes above 0.001 frequency also turned up. The model forecast ophthalmopathy progression, reaching roughly 65% sensitivity and 72% to 80% specificity.

From RNA, the CDR3 regions of TCR beta chains were amplified and sequenced. The workflow started with a first-round RT-PCR run with HTBI primers and then moved on to a second-round multiplex PCR. TCRdb re-derived calls from the multiplex PCR reads in MiXCR, one entry per CDR3 protein. This sample has 660,000 or so distinct CDR3 sequences, with roughly 41% found just once. CDR1 is SEHNR, CDR2 FQNEAQ, per germline (reference sequence). This CDR3 has 16 residues. V was clipped by 2 bases and J by 4 bases, with 14 bases between them. With regard to this clonotype: Its target is unknown.

The study enrolled ophthalmopathy donors with moderate-to-severe activity, CAS ≥3, NOSPECS ≥4 and duration under 3 months. Additional autoimmune diseases, uncontrolled infections, pregnancy or lactation disqualified patients. The sequenced material came from peripheral blood. This TCR was recovered from an adult man with Graves' ophthalmopathy. The J gene is TRBJ2-2, the V gene TRBV7-9, with D possibly TRBD1 on 6 matching bases. The CDR3 is CASSLSGTYSTGELFF. The CDR3 bases are TGTGCCAGCAGCTTATCCGGGACATACTCCACCGGGGAGCTGTTTTTT.